Below are 21 T cell receptor beta chains sequenced from a single sample in a study of Ad26.COV2.S vaccination and SARS-CoV-2 variants. Noted treatment: some 20 received Ad26.COV2.S at low or high dose, single or two shots; 5 received placebo; per-sample allocation not given. Samples were taken on day 63 after the first vaccine or placebo injection. Here immunoSEQ multiplex PCR was the method, and the copy in TCRdb shows in-frame clones only, minus some. The data show fewer than 800,000 clones, with 70% to 90% seen just once and approximately 1.5% held by the top ten. This material consisted of peripheral blood, taken in a trial of Ad26.COV2.S vaccine versus placebo. Every receptor here comes from a person aged 18-65 years who received the Ad26.COV2.S COVID-19 vaccine or a placebo.

The V and J genes are TRBV4-2 and TRBJ1-2; the match to TRBD1 covers 10 bases. This CDR3 is 16 amino acids long. The germline gives CDR1 LGHNA, CDR2 YNFKEQ. V was pared by 1 base and J by 6 bases, with 8 bases of the junction left unmatched. This chain's CDR3 is CASSQAPGTGAHGYTF. As DNA, the CDR3 is TGTGCCAGCAGCCAAGCTCCGGGGACAGGGGCCCATGGCTACACCTTC.

V and J are TRBV29-1 and TRBJ2-3; 10 bases align to TRBD2. The V and J ends lost 7 bases and 6 bases, in that order; junction bases with no gene match: 10. From germline, CDR1 is SQVTM and CDR2 ANQGSEA. The CDR3 totals 14 residues. CDR3 sequence: CSGTSGFFHDTQYF. The CDR3 bases are TGCAGCGGGACTAGCGGTTTCTTTCACGATACGCAGTATTTT.

The rearrangement joins TRBV5-8 to TRBJ2-4, with a tentative D call TRBD1 (5 bases). This CDR3 is 15 amino acids long. Trimming cost V 0 bases and J 3 bases, with 10 bases left between them. Per the germline V gene, CDR1 is SGHTS and CDR2 is YDEGEE. Here the CDR3 DNA reads TGTGCCAGCAGCTTGGGACAGAAGGACAAAAACATTCAGTACTTC. Amino acids: CASSLGQKDKNIQYF. The full variable domain, rest sourced from reference TRBV5-8 and TRBJ2-4, is EAGVTQSPTHLIKTRGQQATLRCSPISGHTSVYWYQQALGLGLQFLLWYDEGEERNRGNFPPRFSGRQFPNYSSELNVNALELEDSALYLCASSLGQKDKNIQYFGAGTRLSVL.

This chain uses TRBV5-1 with TRBJ1-3, with 7 bases identical to TRBD1. The germline gives CDR1 SGHRS, CDR2 YFSETQ. V shed 4 bases and J 4 bases; nucleotides not matched to a gene: 11. The CDR3 is 16 residues long. The CDR3 coding sequence is TGCGCCAGCAGCCTACGACAGGGTCTGGAAGGAAACACCATATATTTT. This codes for CASSLRQGLEGNTIYF.

The chain uses TRBV6-5 and TRBJ1-1; D is uncertain. This CDR3 contains 14 residues. The V end was cut by 7 bases, the J end by 1 base, with 13 bases between. The germline CDR1 and CDR2 sequences are MNHEY and SVGAGI. The CDR3 here is CASNTGRSNTEAFF. The CDR3 DNA sequence: TGTGCCAGCAACACGGGCCGGTCGAACACTGAAGCTTTCTTT.

The chain uses TRBV6-2 or TRBV6-3 and TRBJ1-2; possible D gene TRBD1, 5 bases. V was pared by 2 bases and J by 4 bases, with 20 bases between. Germline assignment: CDR1 MNHEY and CDR2 SVGEGT. The CDR3 runs to 17 residues. CDR3 coding DNA: TGTGCCAGCAGTTACCCCGAGGGACTTTACGGCGGCTATGGCTACACCTTC. Encoded protein: CASSYPEGLYGGYGYTF.

The J gene is TRBJ1-2, the V gene TRBV5-5; a weak D match, TRBD1 (5 bases). This CDR3 contains 14 residues. The germline V gene has CDR1 SGHKS and CDR2 YYEKEE (reference sequence). With 5 bases removed from V and 4 bases from J, the gap between germline ends came to 15 bases. The CDR3 nucleotides are TGTGCCAGCAGAGTCAGGGTTGAGTTCTATGGCTACACCTTC. Residues: CASRVRVEFYGYTF.

This chain uses TRBV14 with TRBJ2-7; D may be TRBD2 (5 bases). V was pared by 0 bases and J by 5 bases, with 17 bases between. The CDR3 extends over 16 amino acids. In germline, CDR1 is SGHDN, CDR2 FVKESK. The CDR3 loop reads CASSQDPHAGLHEQYF. The DNA for the CDR3 is TGTGCCAGCAGCCAAGATCCCCATGCAGGACTTCACGAGCAGTACTTC.

As DNA, the CDR3 is TGTGCCAGCAGCTTAGGACAGGGCGCGACTGAAGCTTTCTTT. Protein product: CASSLGQGATEAFF. The rearrangement uses TRBV7-9 and TRBJ1-1, with 7 positions matching TRBD1. The CDR3 is 14 residues long. The V segment lost 1 base and the J segment 5 bases; nucleotides outside the gene matches: 4. Germline V CDR1 and CDR2: SEHNR, FQNEAQ (reference sequence).

J is TRBJ2-1 and V is TRBV20-1; D is unresolved. The CDR3 has 10 residues. Germline values: CDR1 DFQATT, CDR2 SNEGSKA (reference sequence). V was pared by 4 bases and J by 5 bases, with 3 bases between. The CDR3 sequence is CSATDNEQFF. CDR3 sequence (DNA): TGCAGTGCTACGGACAATGAGCAGTTCTTC.

CDR3 region: CASSQETGSSGNTIYF. CDR3 nucleotide sequence: TGTGCCAGCAGCCAGGAAACAGGGAGCTCTGGAAACACCATATATTTT. The rearrangement links TRBV3-1 (or the pseudogene TRBV3-2) to TRBJ1-3; D is possibly TRBD1 (6 bases). The V gene's germline CDR1 is LGHDT and CDR2 YNNKEL (reference sequence). The CDR3 is 16 amino acids. Deletions cut 3 bases from V and 0 bases from J, with 12 bases between.

This clone was recorded once. This chain connects TRBV5-4 to TRBJ1-1, with TRBD1 identical over 8 bases. Trimming at V came to 3 bases and at J to 1 base, leaving 5 bases not matched to a gene. The CDR3 covers 15 residues. Germline loops: CDR1 SGHNT, CDR2 YYREEE (reference sequence). CDR3 in amino acids: CASSWGTGSNTEAFF. CDR3 nucleotides: TGTGCCAGCAGCTGGGGGACAGGTTCGAACACTGAAGCTTTCTTT. Complete variable domain (other parts from reference TRBV5-4 and TRBJ1-1): ETGVTQSPTHLIKTRGQQVTLRCSSQSGHNTVSWYQQALGQGPQFIFQYYREEENGRGNFPPRFSGLQFPNYSSELNVNALELDDSALYLCASSWGTGSNTEAFFGQGTRLTVV.

The V call is TRBV27, the J call TRBJ2-1; D gene uncertain. Trimming pared 3 bases from V and 4 bases from J, leaving 10 bases between. Germline V gene data show CDR1 as MNHEY and CDR2 as SMNVEV (reference sequence). The CDR3 has 14 amino acids. The CDR3 sequence is CASSFSHSYNEQFF. The CDR3 nucleotides read TGTGCCAGCAGTTTTTCTCACTCGTACAATGAGCAGTTCTTC.

Concerning this clone itself: This may come from a read error, since a much larger clone is one base off. The identical CDR3 is also encoded by other nucleotide sequences in the sample. CDR3 protein: CASSLEGNTEAFF. Written as DNA, the CDR3 is TGTGCCAGCAGCTTGGAGGGGAACACTGAAGCTTTCTTT. The V call is TRBV7-8, the J call TRBJ1-1; D is undetermined. CDR1 SGHVS and CDR2 FQNEAQ come from the germline V gene. Trimming removed 3 bases at V and 1 base at J, with 6 bases between. The CDR3 loop spans 13 amino acids.

This clone was observed a few times. V is TRBV4-3 and J is TRBJ2-2; TRBD2 matches 9 bases. Germline assignment: CDR1 LGHNA and CDR2 YSLEER. This CDR3 is 19 amino acids long. V lost 0 bases and J lost 4; bases outside the gene matches: 12. CDR3 coding DNA: TGCGCCAGCAGCCAAGATCTAGCGGGGATCGTCAGCCCCACCGGGGAGCTGTTTTTT. Translation gives CASSQDLAGIVSPTGELFF.

The chain's CDR3 is CASSLRGRELYNEQFF. The CDR3 DNA sequence: TGTGCCAGCAGCTTACGCGGGCGGGAGCTCTACAATGAGCAGTTCTTC. The rearrangement links TRBV7-6 to TRBJ2-1; 7 bases agree with TRBD2. Germline loops: CDR1 SGHVS, CDR2 FNYEAQ. The CDR3 contains 16 residues. V gave up 2 bases and J gave up 3 bases; unmatched junction bases: 7.

The chain combines TRBV5-1 with TRBJ2-7, with D possibly TRBD2 on 7 matching bases. Germline V gene lookup returns CDR1 SGHRS and CDR2 YFSETQ. Trimming pared 5 bases from V and 4 bases from J, leaving 19 bases between. The CDR3 spans 15 residues. The CDR3 sequence is CASSPRAGAWYEQYF. The CDR3 nucleotides are TGCGCCAGCAGTCCCCGTGCGGGGGCCTGGTACGAGCAGTACTTC.

The chain is built from TRBV12-2 and TRBJ2-7; the table calls TRBD2, which could not be checked here. TRBV12-2 has pseudogene status. CDR3 length: 15 amino acids. The CDR3 sequence: CASRLAERLIGEQYF. The DNA for the CDR3 is TGTGCAAGTCGCTTAGCGGAGAGGCTAATTGGCGAGCAGTACTTC.

The genes are TRBV7-2 and TRBJ1-2; TRBD1 is a possible D gene (5 bases). V lost 0 bases and J lost 2, with 13 bases in between. This CDR3 region has 16 residues. Germline V lookup: CDR1 SGHTA, CDR2 FQGNSA. CDR3 coding DNA: TGTGCCAGCAGCTTAGCGCTCAGACAGACAAACTATGGCTACACCTTC. The encoded protein is CASSLALRQTNYGYTF.

The gene calls are TRBV10-1 and TRBJ2-1; D uncertain. Trimming stripped 7 bases from V and 8 bases from J, with 18 bases between. This CDR3 contains 14 residues. CDR1 is WNHNN, CDR2 SYGVQD, per germline (reference sequence). The CDR3 nucleotides read TGCGCCAGCAAGAACTTGTCCCCGGGCGATGAGCAGTTCTTC. Amino acid sequence: CASKNLSPGDEQFF.

This chain connects TRBV3-1 (or the pseudogene TRBV3-2) to TRBJ2-3, with D perhaps TRBD1 (6 bases). V lost 4 bases to trimming and J lost 4 bases, with 15 bases between them. The CDR3 loop spans 15 amino acids. Germline loops: CDR1 LGHDT, CDR2 YNNKEL (reference sequence). CDR3 sequence (DNA): TGTGCCAGCAGCCTCGATTTTTCAGGGGCAGATACGCAGTATTTT. Translated, it gives CASSLDFSGADTQYF.